Each of the 15 T cell receptor beta chains below was sequenced from the same sample in a study of shared clonotypes between healthy human individuals. Here immunoSEQ multiplex PCR was the method, and the copy in TCRdb shows in-frame clones only, minus some. The sample holds hundreds of thousands of clones; less than 85% are singletons and the top ten take over 1.5%. Sequencing was carried out using memory CD4+ T cells sorted from blood. Subset meaning: CD45RA-negative fraction. Receptors were obtained from a woman in her 30s in good health.

There are a few counts of this clone. The CDR3 loop is CASSTQPETQYF. CDR3 DNA sequence: TGTGCCAGCAGTACCCAGCCAGAGACCCAGTACTTC. This chain links TRBV6-6 with TRBJ2-5; D is unclear. Per the germline V gene, CDR1 is MNHNY and CDR2 is SVGAGI (reference sequence). Trimming removed 5 bases at V and 4 bases at J, with 8 bases between. This CDR3 region has 12 residues.

The genes are TRBV15 and TRBJ2-7; D tentatively fits TRBD1 or TRBD2 (5 bases each). CDR3 length: 15 residues. V was trimmed by 1 base and J by 0 bases, leaving 10 bases between them. The germline CDR1 and CDR2 sequences are LNHNV and YYDKDF (reference sequence). The CDR3 here is CATSRGGVSSYEQYF. Written as DNA, the CDR3 is TGTGCCACCAGCAGAGGAGGGGTAAGCTCCTACGAGCAGTACTTC.

The chain joins TRBV10-2 to TRBJ1-5, with 8 bases lining up with TRBD1. Germline V gene sequence: CDR1 WSHSY, CDR2 SAAADI. Losses at the gene ends were 5 bases for V and 3 bases for J; bases not matched to a gene: 12. CDR3 length equals 17 residues. Written as DNA, the CDR3 is TGCGCCAGCAGTCCAAGCCGACAGGGGATTTACAATCAGCCCCAGCATTTT. Its protein product is CASSPSRQGIYNQPQHF.

The chain couples TRBV5-1 to TRBJ2-7, with D tentatively TRBD2 (6 bases). The CDR3 has 15 amino acids. CDR1 is SGHRS and CDR2 is YFSETQ in the germline V gene. The ends were cut back, 1 base at V and 5 bases at J, with 16 bases in the middle. The CDR3 loop is CASSLSSVGYNEQYF. The CDR3 DNA sequence: TGCGCCAGCAGCTTGTCTAGCGTCGGGTATAACGAGCAGTACTTC.

This clone was counted a few times. This chain links TRBV6-5 with TRBJ1-4; the D is unclear. The CDR3 spans 13 residues. Germline CDR1 MNHEY, CDR2 SVGAGI. The ends were cut back, 6 bases at V and 8 bases at J, with 13 bases in the middle. The CDR3 here is CASRSGVGEKLFF. The DNA for the CDR3 is TGTGCCAGCAGATCCGGGGTAGGGGAAAAACTGTTTTTT.

The J gene is TRBJ2-2, the V gene TRBV5-1, with D unresolved. Germline V gene data show CDR1 as SGHRS and CDR2 as YFSETQ. Trimming took off 6 bases at V and 3 bases at J, with 12 bases between the two ends. This CDR3 has 14 amino acids. The CDR3 here is CASNLAGYTGELFF. The CDR3 DNA sequence: TGCGCCAGCAATTTGGCAGGATACACCGGGGAGCTGTTTTTT.

The rearrangement links TRBV5-1 to TRBJ1-1; a possible D gene is TRBD1 (6 bases). The V gene lost 3 bases and the J gene lost 4 bases, with 19 bases spanning the gap. Germline values: CDR1 SGHRS, CDR2 YFSETQ. CDR3 length: 16 amino acids. The CDR3 here is CASSSGQLPIFTEAFF. The CDR3 nucleotides read TGCGCCAGCAGCTCCGGACAGCTGCCAATTTTCACTGAAGCTTTCTTT.

This clone was found many times. This sequence joins TRBV18 and TRBJ1-2, with D possibly being TRBD1 (5 bases). This CDR3 spans 13 amino acids. The germline CDR1 and CDR2 sequences are KGHSH and LQKENI. Deletions cut 3 bases from V and 5 bases from J, with 10 bases between. The CDR3 is CASSPGTGYGYTF. The CDR3 DNA follows: TGTGCCAGCTCACCGGGGACTGGATATGGCTACACCTTC. Looking up the rest from reference TRBV18 and TRBJ1-2 gives the full variable domain: NAGVMQNPRHLVRRRGQEARLRCSPMKGHSHVYWYRQLPEEGLKFMVYLQKENIIDESGMPKERFSAEFPKEGPSILRIQQVVRGDSAAYFCASSPGTGYGYTFGSGTRLTVV.

The V and J genes are TRBV5-1 and TRBJ1-1; D remains unclear. The CDR3 totals 14 residues. In germline, CDR1 is SGHRS, CDR2 YFSETQ. The V gene lost 1 base and the J gene lost 2 bases, with 9 bases spanning the gap. The CDR3 sequence is CASSLHLKNTEAFF. The CDR3 DNA sequence: TGCGCCAGCAGCTTGCACCTGAAAAACACTGAAGCTTTCTTT.

The V and J genes are TRBV5-6 and TRBJ2-4, with a weak D call TRBD2 (5 bases). Trimming took off 6 bases at V and 0 bases at J, with 22 bases between the two ends. CDR1 is SGHDT, CDR2 YYEEEE, per germline. CDR3 length: 18 residues. Here the CDR3 DNA reads TGTGCCAGCACTTACGGGATTTCAAAATTCTTAGCCAAAAACATTCAGTACTTC. It encodes CASTYGISKFLAKNIQYF.

This sequence joins TRBV5-8 and TRBJ1-3; D unresolved. Germline loops: CDR1 SGHTS, CDR2 YDEGEE. This CDR3 spans 16 amino acids. Deletions cut 4 bases from V and 4 bases from J, with 18 bases between. Here the CDR3 reads CASSRLPGWPGNTIYF. CDR3 in DNA: TGTGCCAGCAGCCGGCTCCCGGGGTGGCCGGGAAACACCATATATTTT.

This chain joins TRBV19 and TRBJ1-2; tentatively, D is TRBD1 (5 bases). Trimming took 7 bases from V and 3 from J, leaving 15 bases between them. CDR3 length: 14 residues. CDR1 LNHDA and CDR2 SQIVND come from the germline V gene (reference sequence). The CDR3 region has the DNA TGTGCCAGTACCCATCGGGGGATTGACTATGGCTACACCTTC. This sequence encodes CASTHRGIDYGYTF.

This clone appeared a few times. The V call is TRBV5-4, the J call TRBJ1-2; 7 nucleotides agree with TRBD1. The V gene end was trimmed by 0 bases and the J gene end by 4 bases; junction bases not matched to a gene: 3. Per the germline V gene, CDR1 is SGHNT and CDR2 is YYREEE (reference sequence). The CDR3 consists of 14 residues. CDR3: CASSLARDSYGYTF. CDR3 nucleotide sequence: TGTGCCAGCAGCTTGGCCCGGGACAGCTATGGCTACACCTTC.

This clone was seen only a few times. The V gene is TRBV6-6, the J gene TRBJ1-5; 10 nucleotides agree with TRBD1. CDR3 length: 14 residues. The V segment lost 6 bases and the J segment 7 bases; nucleotides outside the gene matches: 6. Germline-derived CDR1 and CDR2 are MNHNY and SVGAGI (reference sequence). The CDR3 reads CASRFGTGVQPQHF. For the CDR3, the DNA is TGTGCCAGCAGATTCGGGACAGGGGTCCAGCCCCAGCATTTT.

This clone was observed many times. The chain employs TRBV27 and TRBJ2-7; 7 nucleotides match TRBD1. V lost 4 bases, J lost 2 bases, and 5 bases stayed unmatched. Germline assignment: CDR1 MNHEY and CDR2 SMNVEV (reference sequence). The length of the CDR3 is 14 residues. The CDR3, as DNA: TGTGCCAGCAGTTCTACCGGGACAGCCTACGAGCAGTACTTC. Its translation is CASSSTGTAYEQYF.